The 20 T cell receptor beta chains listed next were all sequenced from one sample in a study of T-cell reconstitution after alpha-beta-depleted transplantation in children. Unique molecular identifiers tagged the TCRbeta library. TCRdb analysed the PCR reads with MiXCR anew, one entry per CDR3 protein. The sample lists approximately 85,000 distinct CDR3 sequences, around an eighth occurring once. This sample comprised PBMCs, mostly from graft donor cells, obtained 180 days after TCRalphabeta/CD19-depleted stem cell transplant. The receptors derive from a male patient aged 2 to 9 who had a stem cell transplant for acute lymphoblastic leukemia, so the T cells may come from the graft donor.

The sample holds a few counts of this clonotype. DNA for the CDR3: TGCGCCAGCAGCTTAAACCCTAACTATGGCTACACCTTC. Its translation: CASSLNPNYGYTF. J is TRBJ1-2 and V is TRBV5-1; D uncertain. The CDR3 is 13 amino acids. Germline loops: CDR1 SGHRS, CDR2 YFSETQ. Trimming took off 2 bases at V and 0 bases at J, with 5 bases between the two ends.

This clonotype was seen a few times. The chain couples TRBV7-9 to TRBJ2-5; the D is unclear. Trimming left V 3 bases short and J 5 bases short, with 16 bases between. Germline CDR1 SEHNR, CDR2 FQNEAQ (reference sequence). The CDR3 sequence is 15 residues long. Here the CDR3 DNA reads TGTGCCAGCAGCTTTGACCGACAACAGAGCGAGACCCAGTACTTC. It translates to CASSFDRQQSETQYF.

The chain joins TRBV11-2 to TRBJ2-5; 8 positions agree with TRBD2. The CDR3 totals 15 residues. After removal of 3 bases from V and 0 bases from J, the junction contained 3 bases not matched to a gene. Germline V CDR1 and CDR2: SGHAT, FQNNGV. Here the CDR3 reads CASSLELADQETQYF. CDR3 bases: TGTGCCAGCAGCTTGGAACTAGCGGACCAAGAGACCCAGTACTTC. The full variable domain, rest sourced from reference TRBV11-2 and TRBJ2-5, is EAGVAQSPRYKIIEKRQSVAFWCNPISGHATLYWYQQILGQGPKLLIQFQNNGVVDDSQLPKDRFSAERLKGVDSTLKIQPAKLEDSAVYLCASSLELADQETQYFGPGTRLLVL.

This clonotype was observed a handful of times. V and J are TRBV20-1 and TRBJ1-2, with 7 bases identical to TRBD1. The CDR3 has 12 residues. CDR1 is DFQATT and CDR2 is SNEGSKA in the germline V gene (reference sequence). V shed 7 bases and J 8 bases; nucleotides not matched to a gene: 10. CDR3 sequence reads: CSVQGEVRGYTF. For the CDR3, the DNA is TGCAGTGTTCAGGGGGAAGTGCGGGGCTACACCTTC.

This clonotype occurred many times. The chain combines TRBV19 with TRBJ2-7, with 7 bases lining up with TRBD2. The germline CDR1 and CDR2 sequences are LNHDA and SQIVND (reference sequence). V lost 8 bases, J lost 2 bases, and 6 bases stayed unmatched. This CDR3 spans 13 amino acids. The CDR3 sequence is CASQTSDTYEQYF. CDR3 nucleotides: TGTGCCAGTCAAACTAGCGACACCTACGAGCAGTACTTC.

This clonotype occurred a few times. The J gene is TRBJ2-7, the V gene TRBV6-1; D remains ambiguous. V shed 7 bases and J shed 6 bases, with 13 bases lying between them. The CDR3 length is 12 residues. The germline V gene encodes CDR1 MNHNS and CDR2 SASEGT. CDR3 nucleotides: TGTGCCAGCACTGCCGGTATCGGCGAGCAGTACTTC. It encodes CASTAGIGEQYF.

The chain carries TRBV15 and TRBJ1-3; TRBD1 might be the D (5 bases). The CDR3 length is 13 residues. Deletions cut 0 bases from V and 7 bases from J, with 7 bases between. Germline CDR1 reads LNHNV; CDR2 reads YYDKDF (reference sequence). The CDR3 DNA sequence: TGTGCCACCAGCAGAGAGGGGGGGAACACCATATATTTT. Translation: CATSREGGNTIYF.

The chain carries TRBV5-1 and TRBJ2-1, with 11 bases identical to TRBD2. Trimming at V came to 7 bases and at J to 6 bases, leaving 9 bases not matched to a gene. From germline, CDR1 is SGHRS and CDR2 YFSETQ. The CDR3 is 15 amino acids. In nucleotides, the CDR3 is TGCGCCAGCTCCCGGGGGACTAGCGGAACCAATGAGCAGTTCTTC. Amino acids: CASSRGTSGTNEQFF.

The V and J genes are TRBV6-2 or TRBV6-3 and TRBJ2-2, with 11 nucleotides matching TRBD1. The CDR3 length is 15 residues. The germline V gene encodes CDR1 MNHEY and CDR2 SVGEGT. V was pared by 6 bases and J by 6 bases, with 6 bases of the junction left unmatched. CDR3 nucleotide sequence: TGTGCCAGCAGATACGGACAGGGGGCGGCCGGGGAGCTGTTTTTT. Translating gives CASRYGQGAAGELFF.

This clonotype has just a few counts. For the CDR3, the DNA is TGTGCCAGCACCGCGGCGTACGGCGCTGGAAACACCATATATTTT. This gives the protein CASTAAYGAGNTIYF. V and J are TRBV6-1 and TRBJ1-3; D remains ambiguous. V was pared by 7 bases and J by 2 bases, with 15 bases between. Germline V gene lookup returns CDR1 MNHNS and CDR2 SASEGT. The CDR3 extends over 15 amino acids.

The CDR3: CAIEGVNYEQYF. The CDR3 DNA reads as TGTGCCATCGAGGGAGTAAACTACGAGCAGTACTTC. V usage is TRBV10-3 and J usage is TRBJ2-7; D may be TRBD2 (5 bases). CDR1 and CDR2 (germline): ENHRY, SYGVKD. Trimming removed 8 bases at V and 3 bases at J, with 11 bases between. This CDR3 has 12 amino acids.

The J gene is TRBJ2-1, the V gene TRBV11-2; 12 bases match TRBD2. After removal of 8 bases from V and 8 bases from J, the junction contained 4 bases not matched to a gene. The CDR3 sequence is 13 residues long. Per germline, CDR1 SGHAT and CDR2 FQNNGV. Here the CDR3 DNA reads TGTGCCAGCCAAGGGACTAGCGGGTATGAGCAGTTCTTC. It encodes CASQGTSGYEQFF.

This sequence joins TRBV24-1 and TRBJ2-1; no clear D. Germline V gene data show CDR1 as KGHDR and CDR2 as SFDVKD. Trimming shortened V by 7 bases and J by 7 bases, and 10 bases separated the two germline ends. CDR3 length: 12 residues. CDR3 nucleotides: TGTGCCACCAGGACACCAGCGAATGAGCAGTTCTTC. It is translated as CATRTPANEQFF.

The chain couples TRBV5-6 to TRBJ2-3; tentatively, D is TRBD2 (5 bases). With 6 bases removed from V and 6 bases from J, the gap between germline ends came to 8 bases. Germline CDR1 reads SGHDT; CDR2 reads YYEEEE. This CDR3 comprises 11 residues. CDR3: CASTRRDTQYF. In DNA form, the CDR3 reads TGTGCCAGCACCCGGAGGGATACGCAGTATTTT.

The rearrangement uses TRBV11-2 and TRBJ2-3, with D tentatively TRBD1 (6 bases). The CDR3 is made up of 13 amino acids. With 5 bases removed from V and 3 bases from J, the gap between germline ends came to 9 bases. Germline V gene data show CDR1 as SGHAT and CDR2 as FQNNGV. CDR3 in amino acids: CASSRTGTDTQYF. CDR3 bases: TGTGCCAGCAGCCGCACAGGGACAGATACGCAGTATTTT.

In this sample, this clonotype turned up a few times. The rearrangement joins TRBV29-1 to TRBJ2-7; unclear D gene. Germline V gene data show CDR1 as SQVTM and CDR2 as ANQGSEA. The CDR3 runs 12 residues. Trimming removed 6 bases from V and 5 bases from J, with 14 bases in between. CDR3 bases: TGCAGCGTCTACAGTCTTACCAACGAGCAGTACTTC. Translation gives CSVYSLTNEQYF.

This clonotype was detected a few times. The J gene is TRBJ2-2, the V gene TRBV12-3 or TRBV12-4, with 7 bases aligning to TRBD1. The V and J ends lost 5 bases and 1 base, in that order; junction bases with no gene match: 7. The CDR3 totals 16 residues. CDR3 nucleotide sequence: TGTGCCAGCAGTCCTTGGACAGGTCAGAACACCGGGGAGCTGTTTTTT. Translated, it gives CASSPWTGQNTGELFF.

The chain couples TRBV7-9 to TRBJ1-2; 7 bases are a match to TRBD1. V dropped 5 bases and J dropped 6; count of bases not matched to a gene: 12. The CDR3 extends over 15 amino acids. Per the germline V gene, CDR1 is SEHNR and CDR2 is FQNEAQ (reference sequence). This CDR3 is CASSRDLQGQNGYTF. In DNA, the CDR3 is TGTGCCAGCAGCCGAGATTTACAGGGGCAGAATGGCTACACCTTC.

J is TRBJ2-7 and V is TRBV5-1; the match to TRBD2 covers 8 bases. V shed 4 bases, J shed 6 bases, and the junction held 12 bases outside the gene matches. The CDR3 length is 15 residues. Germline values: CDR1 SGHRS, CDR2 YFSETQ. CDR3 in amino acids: CASSVLAGSAGEQYF. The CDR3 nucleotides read TGCGCCAGCAGCGTATTAGCGGGATCTGCGGGCGAGCAGTACTTC.

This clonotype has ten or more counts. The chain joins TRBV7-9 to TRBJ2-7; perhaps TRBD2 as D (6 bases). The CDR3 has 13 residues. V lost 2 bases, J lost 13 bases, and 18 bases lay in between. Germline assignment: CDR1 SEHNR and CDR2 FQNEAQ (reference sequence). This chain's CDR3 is CASSLMSRGSEYF. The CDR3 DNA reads TGTGCCAGCAGCTTAATGAGCCGGGGGAGCGAATACTTC.